This T cell receptor (beta chain) was documented in a study of blood T cells in healthy people across ages. General observations from the study: A greater number of naive CD4+ cells and higher diversity distinguished long-lived donors from aged donors. Per-million-T-cell TCR beta diversity fell roughly linearly with age.

V shed 2 bases and J 4 bases; nucleotides not matched to a gene: 11. This CDR3 has 17 residues. The germline CDR1 and CDR2 sequences are DFQATT and SNEGSKA (reference sequence). Through a sample-barcoded 5' primer and a J-beta primer mix, a second PCR was run for roughly 6 to 12 cycles. TCRdb re-analysed the 5' RACE reads in MiXCR, keeping a single row per CDR3 protein. The repertoire has approximately 290,000 distinct CDR3 sequences, roughly 26% of them found once; the top ten carry 29%. To note about this clonotype: The target antigen is unknown.

The authors extracted at least 6 micrograms of total RNA per sample. This TCR came from a woman in her 70s in good health. The sequenced sample was blood. The rearrangement links TRBV20-1 to TRBJ2-2; 9 positions match TRBD1. The CDR3 region has the DNA TGCAGTGCTAGACCCCCTCCGGGACAGGGTAGCACCGGGGAGCTGTTTTTT. Its protein product is CSARPPPGQGSTGELFF.